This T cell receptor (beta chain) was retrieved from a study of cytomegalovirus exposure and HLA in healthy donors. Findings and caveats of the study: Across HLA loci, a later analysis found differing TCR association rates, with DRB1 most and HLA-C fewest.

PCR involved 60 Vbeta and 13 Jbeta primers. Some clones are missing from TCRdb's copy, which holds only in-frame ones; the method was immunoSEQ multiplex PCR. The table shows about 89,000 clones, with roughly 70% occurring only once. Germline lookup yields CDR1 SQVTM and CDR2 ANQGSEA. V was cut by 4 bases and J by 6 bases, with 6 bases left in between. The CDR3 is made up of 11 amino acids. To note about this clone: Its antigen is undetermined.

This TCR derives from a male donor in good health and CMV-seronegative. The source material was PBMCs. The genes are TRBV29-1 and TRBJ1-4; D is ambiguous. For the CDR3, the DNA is TGCAGCGTTGTATCGTATGAAAAACTGTTTTTT. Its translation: CSVVSYEKLFF.